Included here is one T cell receptor (beta chain) sequence, with context. This sample was taken from a study of blood T cell repertoires in COVID-19. Whole-study context: From the United States, Italy and Spain came samples of acute and convalescent COVID-19. T cells, B-cell-depleted T cells, or PBMCs supplied cDNA or gDNA.

Assay: immunoSEQ multiplex PCR; the TCRdb copy retains only in-frame clones and omits some. The sample holds a few hundred thousand clones, approximately 86% seen once. This TCR derives from a woman aged 25 to 39 who had recovered from COVID-19. Input material: peripheral blood.

The CDR3 is CASSPKRTTTNEKLFF. CDR3 coding DNA: TGTGCCAGCAGCCCGAAACGGACAACAACTAATGAAAAACTGTTTTTT. V and J are TRBV16 and TRBJ1-4; TRBD1 is a possible D gene (5 bases). CDR3 size: 16 residues. Germline values: CDR1 KGHSY, CDR2 FQNENV. V was cut by 4 bases and J by 0 bases, with 12 bases left in between.